These T cell receptor beta chains were read from a single sample in a study of neurological immune-mediated disorders. TCRdb processed the 5' RACE reads anew with MiXCR; each CDR3 protein has one entry. Among 50,000 to 60,000 distinct CDR3 sequences, under 3% were seen once, and the ten largest hold 3%. Sequenced: PBMCs. These TCRs come from a man in his forties or fifties with multiple sclerosis. The CDR3 runs from the conserved cysteine through the conserved F or W. A D gene is named only where the DNA matches it firmly. Clone size, where shown, is once, few, many, or a class for clones that have expanded.

j_call v_call d_call clone_size cdr3_nt cdr3_aa
TRBJ1-2 TRBV20-1 TRBD1 many TGCAGTGCTAGACTGACAGGGACCAACTATGGCTACACCTTC CSARLTGTNYGYTF
TRBJ2-3 TRBV25-1 TRBD1 many TGTGCCAGCAGTGACCTGGACAGGGCCTTCGGGACGCAGTATTTT CASSDLDRAFGTQYF
TRBJ1-5 TRBV2 . many TGTGCCAGCAGTGAATTAGGGATCAATCAGCCCCAGCATTTT CASSELGINQPQHF
TRBJ1-1 TRBV12-3/TRBV12-4 . many TGTGCCAGCACTAACGGCCAGACGGCTAGGGTCACTGAAGCTTTCTTT CASTNGQTARVTEAFF
TRBJ1-6 TRBV28 . many TGTGCCAGCAGGCAGGAACATAATTCACCCCTCCACTTT CASRQEHNSPLHF
TRBJ1-1 TRBV30 . many TGTGCCTGGAGTGTGGGCATTAACACTGAAGCTTTCTTT CAWSVGINTEAFF
TRBJ1-1 TRBV6-1 TRBD1 many TGTGCCAGCAGTGAGGGACAGGGGAACACTGAAGCTTTCTTT CASSEGQGNTEAFF
TRBJ2-5 TRBV7-9 . many TGTGCCAGCAGCTGGAGACAGGCCCTCCAAGAGACCCAGTACTTC CASSWRQALQETQYF
TRBJ2-7 TRBV24-1 . many TGTGCCACCAGTGATTTGTACGAGCAGTACTTC CATSDLYEQYF
TRBJ2-7 TRBV20-1 TRBD1 many TGCAGTGCTCCTCGGGACAGGGGGTACGAGCAGTACTTC CSAPRDRGYEQYF
TRBJ1-2 TRBV27 TRBD1 many TGTGCCAGCAGTTTAAACAGGGGTGGTGACTACACCTTC CASSLNRGGDYTF
TRBJ2-5 TRBV20-1 TRBD2 many TGCAGCCCAAGCGGGGAAGAGACCCAGTACTTC CSPSGEETQYF
TRBJ1-1 TRBV20-1 TRBD1 many TGCAGTGCTAGAGATCAGGGGGGGCGTACTGAAGCTTTCTTT CSARDQGGRTEAFF
TRBJ1-4 TRBV5-1 . many TGCGCCAGCAGCTTGGGACACAAGGGTGAAAAACTGTTTTTT CASSLGHKGEKLFF
TRBJ1-2 TRBV6-5 . many TGTGCCAGCACCCCTTCCGGGACCGAGTATGGCTACACCTTC CASTPSGTEYGYTF
TRBJ2-7 TRBV7-6 . many TGTGCCAGCAGCTTAACCACGGACTACGAGCAGTACTTC CASSLTTDYEQYF
TRBJ2-1 TRBV5-1 TRBD2 many TGCGCCAGCAGCGCGAGCGGGGGGACCTACAATGAGCAGTTCTTC CASSASGGTYNEQFF
TRBJ2-2 TRBV7-2 TRBD2 many TGTGCCAGCAGTTTCTCTAGCGGGGGGGCCGGGGAGCTGTTTTTT CASSFSSGGAGELFF
TRBJ2-3 TRBV29-1 . many TGCAGCGCGGACAGTTTAAGAGATACGCAGTATTTT CSADSLRDTQYF
TRBJ1-5 TRBV10-3 . many TGTGCCATCGGGCAGTCCTCAGGTCAGCCCCAGCATTTT CAIGQSSGQPQHF
TRBJ2-3 TRBV7-2 . many TGTGCCAGCAGCTCGCCAGATTACGATACGCAGTATTTT CASSSPDYDTQYF
TRBJ1-1 TRBV3-1 . many TGTGCCAGCAGCCAAGTATCGGGTACTGAAGCTTTCTTT CASSQVSGTEAFF
TRBJ2-7 TRBV28 . many TGTGCCAGCAGTCGACAACCCGGGACACGCTCCTACGAGCAGTACTTC CASSRQPGTRSYEQYF
TRBJ2-1 TRBV7-2 TRBD2 many TGTGCCAGCAGCCAACCAGAACTAGCGGGGGGTCAGGGGGTTCTCTTC CASSQPELAGGQGVLF
TRBJ2-7 TRBV7-2 . many TGTGCCAGCAGCTTAGCGCCCGGGGATGAGCAGTACTTC CASSLAPGDEQYF
TRBJ1-5 TRBV5-1 . many TGCGCCAGCAGCTTGGAGGGGAGGCAGCCCCAGCATTTT CASSLEGRQPQHF
TRBJ2-7 TRBV20-1 . many TGCAGTGCCGCCCTTGGGGCCTACGAGCAGTACTTC CSAALGAYEQYF
TRBJ2-7 TRBV7-9 TRBD1 many TGTGCCAGCAGCTTAGATGGGACAGGGGGCTACGAGCAGTACTTC CASSLDGTGGYEQYF
TRBJ1-3 TRBV3-1 . many TGTGCCAGCAGCCTCTTCGGGGGGGGTACGAGCTCTGGAAACACCATATATTTT CASSLFGGGTSSGNTIYF
TRBJ1-5 TRBV20-1 TRBD1 many TGCAGTGCGGGACAGGGGGCGTCTAGCAATCAGCCCCAGCATTTT CSAGQGASSNQPQHF
TRBJ2-7 TRBV4-1 TRBD1 many TGCGCCAGCAGCCAAGAGCGACAGGGGATCTACGAGCAGTACTTC CASSQERQGIYEQYF
TRBJ1-1 TRBV20-1 . many TGCAGTGCCGGGGGCCAGCCTAACACTGAAGCTTTCTTT CSAGGQPNTEAFF
TRBJ1-1 TRBV14 TRBD1 . TGTGCCAGCAGCCAAGGGGACAGCGTTGGGGCTGAAGCTTTCTTT CASSQGDSVGAEAFF
TRBJ2-7 TRBV18 . . TGTGCCAGCTCACCCACCCACAGGGAGTTTTTCAAATTC CASSPTHREFFKF
TRBJ2-7 TRBV20-1 . many TGCAGTGCTATCCTCCACAATCCCTACGAGCAGTACTTC CSAILHNPYEQYF
TRBJ2-7 TRBV5-1 TRBD1 many TGCGCCAGCAGCTTGGGATTTCGGACAGGGGGCGGCGAGCAGTACTTC CASSLGFRTGGGEQYF
TRBJ2-7 TRBV20-1 TRBD2 many TGCAGTGCTAGAGGGACTAGCGATCTCTACGAGCAGTACTTC CSARGTSDLYEQYF
TRBJ1-1 TRBV20-1 . many TGCAGTGCTAGAGAAATCCTGGAAACTGAAGCTTTCTTT CSAREILETEAFF
TRBJ2-1 TRBV2 TRBD2 many TGTGCCAGCGGTTCGACTAGCCCGGGGAATGAGCAGTTCTTC CASGSTSPGNEQFF
TRBJ2-7 TRBV10-3 TRBD1 many TGTGCCATCAGTACCGGACAGGGGGAGGGCGAGCAGTACTTC CAISTGQGEGEQYF
TRBJ1-1 TRBV18 . many TGTGCCAGCTCAGATCAGTCACGGGGCACTGAAGCTTTCTTT CASSDQSRGTEAFF
TRBJ2-3 TRBV6-2/TRBV6-3 . many TGTGCCAGCAGTTACTTGGCGCCTCGGGCAGATACGCAGTATTTT CASSYLAPRADTQYF
TRBJ2-2 TRBV12-3/TRBV12-4 . many TGTGCCAGCAGTTTAAACACCGGGGAGCTGTTTTTT CASSLNTGELFF